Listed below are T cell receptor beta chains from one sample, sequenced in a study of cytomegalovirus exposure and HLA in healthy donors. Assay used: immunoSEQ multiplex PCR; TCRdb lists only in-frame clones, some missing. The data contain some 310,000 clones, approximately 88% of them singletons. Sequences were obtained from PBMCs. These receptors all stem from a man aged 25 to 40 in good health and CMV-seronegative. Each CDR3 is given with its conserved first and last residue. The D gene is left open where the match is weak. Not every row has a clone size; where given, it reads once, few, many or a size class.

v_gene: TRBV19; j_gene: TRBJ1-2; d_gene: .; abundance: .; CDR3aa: CATRAHLSLFTF; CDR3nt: TGTGCCACCAGGGCCCATCTATCCCTTTTTACCTTC
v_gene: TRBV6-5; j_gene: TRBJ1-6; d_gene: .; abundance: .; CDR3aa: CASSYGQGYSPLHF; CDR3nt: TGTGCCAGCAGTTACGGTCAGGGGTATTCACCCCTCCACTTT
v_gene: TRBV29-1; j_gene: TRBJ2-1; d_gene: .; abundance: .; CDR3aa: CSVEPTRGYEQFF; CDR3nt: TGCAGCGTTGAGCCGACCAGGGGCTATGAGCAGTTCTTC
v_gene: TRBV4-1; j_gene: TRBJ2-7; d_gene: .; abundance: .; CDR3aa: CASSQGGGLAGEQYF; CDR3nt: TGCGCCAGCAGCCAGGGAGGCGGTTTGGCCGGCGAGCAGTACTTC
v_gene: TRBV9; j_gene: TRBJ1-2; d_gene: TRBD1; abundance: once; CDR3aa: CASSQSRDRESGYTF; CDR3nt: TGTGCCAGCAGCCAAAGTAGGGACAGGGAGAGTGGCTACACCTTC
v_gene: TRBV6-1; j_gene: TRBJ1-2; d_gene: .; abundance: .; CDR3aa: CASSEARRVGGYTF; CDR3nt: TGTGCCAGCAGTGAAGCGCGCAGGGTGGGCGGCTACACCTTC
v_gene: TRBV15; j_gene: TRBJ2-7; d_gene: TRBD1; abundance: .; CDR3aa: CATSRVGQFYEQYF; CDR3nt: TGTGCCACCAGCAGAGTGGGACAGTTCTACGAGCAGTACTTC
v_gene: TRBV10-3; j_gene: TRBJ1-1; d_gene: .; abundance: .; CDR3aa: CAISVGQGNTEAFF; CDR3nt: TGTGCCATCAGTGTCGGTCAGGGGAACACTGAAGCTTTCTTT
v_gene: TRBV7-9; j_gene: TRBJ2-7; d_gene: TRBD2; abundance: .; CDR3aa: CASSLAWGGSYEQYF; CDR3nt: TGTGCCAGCAGCTTAGCGTGGGGGGGGTCCTACGAGCAGTACTTC
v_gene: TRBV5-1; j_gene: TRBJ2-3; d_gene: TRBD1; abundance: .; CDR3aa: CASCTGGTDTQYF; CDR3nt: TGCGCCAGCTGTACAGGGGGCACAGATACGCAGTATTTT
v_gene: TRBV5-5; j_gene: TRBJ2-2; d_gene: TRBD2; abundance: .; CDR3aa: CASNAPGLADLNTGELFF; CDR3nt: TGTGCCAGCAACGCACCGGGACTAGCGGATCTGAACACCGGGGAGCTGTTTTTT
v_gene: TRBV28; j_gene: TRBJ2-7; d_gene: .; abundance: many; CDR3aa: CASSFLDRNYEQYF; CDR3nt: TGTGCCAGCAGTTTCCTGGACAGAAACTACGAGCAGTACTTC
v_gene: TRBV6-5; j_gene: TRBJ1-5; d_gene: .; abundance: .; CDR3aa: CASKLGVFSNQPQHF; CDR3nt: TGTGCCAGCAAGCTAGGGGTCTTCAGCAATCAGCCCCAGCATTTT
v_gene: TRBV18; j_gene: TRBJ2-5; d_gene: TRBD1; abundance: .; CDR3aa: CASSTLDRGLQETQYF; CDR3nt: TGTGCCAGCTCCACCCTAGACAGGGGACTCCAAGAGACCCAGTACTTC
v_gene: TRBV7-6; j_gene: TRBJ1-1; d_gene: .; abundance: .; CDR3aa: CASSLVSSTVMNTEAFF; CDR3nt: TGTGCCAGCAGCTTAGTGTCCTCTACTGTTATGAACACTGAAGCTTTCTTT
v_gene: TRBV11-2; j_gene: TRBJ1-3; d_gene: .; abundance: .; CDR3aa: CASSLEVMGGFGNTIYF; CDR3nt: TGTGCCAGCAGCTTAGAAGTCATGGGAGGGTTCGGAAACACCATATATTTT
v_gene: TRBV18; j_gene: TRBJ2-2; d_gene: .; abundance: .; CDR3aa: CASSRQSLANTGELFF; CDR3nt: TGTGCCAGCTCACGACAGTCCCTCGCGAACACCGGGGAGCTGTTTTTT
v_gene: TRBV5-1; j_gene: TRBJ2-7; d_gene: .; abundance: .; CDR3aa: CASSLGYGNPYEQYF; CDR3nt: TGCGCCAGCAGCTTGGGGTACGGTAACCCCTACGAGCAGTACTTC
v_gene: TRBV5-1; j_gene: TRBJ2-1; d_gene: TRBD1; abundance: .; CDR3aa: CASSKGQGVGEQFF; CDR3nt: TGCGCCAGCAGCAAGGGACAGGGGGTCGGTGAGCAGTTCTTC
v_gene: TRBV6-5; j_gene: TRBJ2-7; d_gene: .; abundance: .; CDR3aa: CASSYSGGAQGYEQYF; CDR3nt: TGTGCCAGCAGTTACTCGGGGGGGGCGCAGGGCTACGAGCAGTACTTC
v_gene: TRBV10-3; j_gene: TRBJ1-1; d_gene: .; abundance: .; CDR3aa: CASKSAARNTEAFF; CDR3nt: TGTGCCAGCAAGTCTGCAGCTAGGAACACTGAAGCTTTCTTT
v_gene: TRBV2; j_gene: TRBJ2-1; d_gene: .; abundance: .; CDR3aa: CASSALIEQFF; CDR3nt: TGTGCCAGCAGTGCCCTTATCGAGCAGTTCTTC
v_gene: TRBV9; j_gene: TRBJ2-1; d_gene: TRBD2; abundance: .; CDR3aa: CASSVGTGGYNEQFF; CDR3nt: TGTGCCAGCAGCGTCGGGACGGGGGGCTACAATGAGCAGTTCTTC
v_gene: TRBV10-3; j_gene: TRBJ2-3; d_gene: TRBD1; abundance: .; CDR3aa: CAISAGTGGADTQYF; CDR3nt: TGTGCCATCAGTGCCGGGACAGGGGGCGCAGATACGCAGTATTTT
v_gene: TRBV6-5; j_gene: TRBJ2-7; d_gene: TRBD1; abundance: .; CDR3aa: CASSKDRDSAYEQYF; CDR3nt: TGTGCCAGCAGTAAGGACCGGGACAGTGCCTACGAGCAGTACTTC
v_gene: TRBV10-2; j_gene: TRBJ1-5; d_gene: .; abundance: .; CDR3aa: CASQDTADQPQHF; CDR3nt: TGCGCCAGCCAAGACACCGCAGATCAGCCCCAGCATTTT
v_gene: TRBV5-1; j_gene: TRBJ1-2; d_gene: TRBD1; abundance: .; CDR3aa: CASSFGQGSGYGYTF; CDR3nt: TGCGCCAGCAGCTTCGGACAGGGATCCGGCTATGGCTACACCTTC
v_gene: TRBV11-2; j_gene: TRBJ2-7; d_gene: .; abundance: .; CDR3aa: CASSLDGPRPYEQYF; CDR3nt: TGTGCCAGCAGCTTAGATGGTCCCAGGCCTTACGAGCAGTACTTC
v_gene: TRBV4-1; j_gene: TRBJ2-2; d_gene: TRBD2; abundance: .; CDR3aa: CASSQVGTSGDANTGELFF; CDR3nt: TGCGCCAGCAGCCAAGTGGGGACTAGCGGAGACGCGAACACCGGGGAGCTGTTTTTT
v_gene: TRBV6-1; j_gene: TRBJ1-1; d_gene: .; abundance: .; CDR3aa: CASSEAGAGIMNTEAFF; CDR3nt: TGTGCCAGCAGTGAAGCTGGGGCAGGGATAATGAACACTGAAGCTTTCTTT
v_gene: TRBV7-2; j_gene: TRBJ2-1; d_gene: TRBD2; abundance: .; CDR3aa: CASSLDLAGGSYNEQFF; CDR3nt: TGTGCCAGCAGCTTAGATCTTGCGGGGGGCTCCTACAATGAGCAGTTCTTC